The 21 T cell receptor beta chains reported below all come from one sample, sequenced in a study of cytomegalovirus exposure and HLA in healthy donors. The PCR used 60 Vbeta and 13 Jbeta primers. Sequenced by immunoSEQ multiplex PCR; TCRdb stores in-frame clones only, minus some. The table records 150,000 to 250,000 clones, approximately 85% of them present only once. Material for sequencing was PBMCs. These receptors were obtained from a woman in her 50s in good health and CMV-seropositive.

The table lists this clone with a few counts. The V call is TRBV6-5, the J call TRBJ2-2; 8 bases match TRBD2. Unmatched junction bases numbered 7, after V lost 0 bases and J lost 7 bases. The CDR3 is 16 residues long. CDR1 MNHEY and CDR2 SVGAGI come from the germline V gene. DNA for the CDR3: TGTGCCAGCAGTTACTCGAGCGGGGGAGTCGACGGGGAGCTGTTTTTT. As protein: CASSYSSGGVDGELFF.

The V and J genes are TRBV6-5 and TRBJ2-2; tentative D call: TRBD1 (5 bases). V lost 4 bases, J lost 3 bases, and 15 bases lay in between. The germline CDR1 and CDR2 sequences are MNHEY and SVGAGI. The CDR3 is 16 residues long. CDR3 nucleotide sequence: TGTGCCAGCAGTTCCCACATCGACAGACACACCGGGGAGCTGTTTTTT. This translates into CASSSHIDRHTGELFF.

Written as DNA, the CDR3 is TGTGCCAGCAGCTTAGGACAGGGGCCAGAGACCCAGTACTTC. This encodes CASSLGQGPETQYF. This chain links TRBV7-9 with TRBJ2-5; 8 bases agree with TRBD1. CDR3 length: 14 amino acids. The trim removed 1 base at V and 4 bases at J, leaving 2 bases unmatched. CDR1 is SEHNR, CDR2 FQNEAQ, per germline (reference sequence).

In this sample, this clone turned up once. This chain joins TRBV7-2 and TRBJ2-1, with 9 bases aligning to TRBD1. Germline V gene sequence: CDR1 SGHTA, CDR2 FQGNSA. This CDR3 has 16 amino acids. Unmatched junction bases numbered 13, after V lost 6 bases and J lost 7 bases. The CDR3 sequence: CASSLRSTGGFNEQFF. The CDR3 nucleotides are TGTGCCAGCAGTCTAAGGTCAACAGGGGGCTTTAATGAGCAGTTCTTC.

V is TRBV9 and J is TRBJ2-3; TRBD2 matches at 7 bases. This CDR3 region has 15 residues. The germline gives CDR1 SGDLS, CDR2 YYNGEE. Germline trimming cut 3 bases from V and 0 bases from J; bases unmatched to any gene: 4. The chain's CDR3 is CASSGTSSSTDTQYF. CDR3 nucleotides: TGTGCCAGCAGCGGGACTAGTTCTAGCACAGATACGCAGTATTTT.

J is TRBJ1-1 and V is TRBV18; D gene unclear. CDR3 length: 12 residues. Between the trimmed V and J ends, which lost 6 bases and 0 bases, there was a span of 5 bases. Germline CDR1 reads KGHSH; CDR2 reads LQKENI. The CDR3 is CASSGMNTEAFF. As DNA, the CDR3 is TGTGCCAGCTCGGGCATGAACACTGAAGCTTTCTTT.

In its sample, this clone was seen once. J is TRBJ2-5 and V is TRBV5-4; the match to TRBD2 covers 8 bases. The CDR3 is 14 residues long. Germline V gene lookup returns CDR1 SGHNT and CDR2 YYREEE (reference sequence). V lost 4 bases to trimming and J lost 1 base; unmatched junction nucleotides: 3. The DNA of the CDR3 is TGTGCCAGCAGCCCTGGACTAGCCCAAGAGACCCAGTACTTC. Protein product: CASSPGLAQETQYF.

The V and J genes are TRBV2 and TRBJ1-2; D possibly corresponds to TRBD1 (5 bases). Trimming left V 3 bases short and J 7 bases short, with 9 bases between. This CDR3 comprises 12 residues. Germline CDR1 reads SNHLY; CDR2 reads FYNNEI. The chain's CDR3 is CASSEGTSGYTF. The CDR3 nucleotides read TGTGCCAGCAGTGAGGGGACTTCTGGCTACACCTTC.

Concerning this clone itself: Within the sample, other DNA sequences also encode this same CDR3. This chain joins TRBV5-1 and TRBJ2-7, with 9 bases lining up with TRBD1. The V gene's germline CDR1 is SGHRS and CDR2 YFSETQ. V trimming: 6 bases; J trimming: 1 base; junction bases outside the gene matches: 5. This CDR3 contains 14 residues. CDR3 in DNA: TGCGCCAGCAACCCGGACAGGGGTTCCTACGAGCAGTACTTC. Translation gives CASNPDRGSYEQYF. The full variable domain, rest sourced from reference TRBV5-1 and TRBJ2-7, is KAGVTQTPRYLIKTRGQQVTLSCSPISGHRSVSWYQQTPGQGLQFLFEYFSETQRNKGNFPGRFSGRQFSNSRSEMNVSTLELGDSALYLCASNPDRGSYEQYFGPGTRLTVT.

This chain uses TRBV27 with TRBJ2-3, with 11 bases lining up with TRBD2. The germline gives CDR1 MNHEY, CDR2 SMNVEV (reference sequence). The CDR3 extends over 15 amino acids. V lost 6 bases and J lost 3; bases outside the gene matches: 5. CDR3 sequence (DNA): TGTGCCAGCAGATTAGCGGGGGGGCGGACAGATACGCAGTATTTT. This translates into CASRLAGGRTDTQYF.

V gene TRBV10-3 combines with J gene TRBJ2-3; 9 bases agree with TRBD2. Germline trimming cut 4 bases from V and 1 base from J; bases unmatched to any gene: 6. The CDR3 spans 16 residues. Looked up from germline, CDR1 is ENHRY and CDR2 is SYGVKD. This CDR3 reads CAISGGAGGGTDTQYF. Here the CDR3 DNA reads TGTGCCATCAGTGGGGGGGCGGGAGGGGGCACAGATACGCAGTATTTT.

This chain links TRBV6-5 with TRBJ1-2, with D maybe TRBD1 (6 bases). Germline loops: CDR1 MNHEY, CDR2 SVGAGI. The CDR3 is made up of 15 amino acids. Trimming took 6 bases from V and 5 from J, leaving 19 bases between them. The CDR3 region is CASSPGVGFSYGYTF. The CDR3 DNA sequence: TGTGCCAGCAGCCCAGGGGTAGGCTTTAGTTATGGCTACACCTTC.

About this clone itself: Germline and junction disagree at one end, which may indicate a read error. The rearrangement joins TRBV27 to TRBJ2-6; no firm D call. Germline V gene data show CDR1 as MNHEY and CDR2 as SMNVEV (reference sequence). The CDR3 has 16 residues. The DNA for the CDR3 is TGTGCCAGCAGTTTAGATAGTCCCCCCTCCGCCAACGGCCTGACTTTC. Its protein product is CASSLDSPPSANGLTF.

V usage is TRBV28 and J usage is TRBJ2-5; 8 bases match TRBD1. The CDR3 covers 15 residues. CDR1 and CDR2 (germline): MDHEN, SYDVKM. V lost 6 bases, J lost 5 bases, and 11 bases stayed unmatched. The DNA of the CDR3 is TGTGCCAGCAGGGGACAGGACCGGCAGGGGGAGACCCAGTACTTC. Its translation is CASRGQDRQGETQYF.

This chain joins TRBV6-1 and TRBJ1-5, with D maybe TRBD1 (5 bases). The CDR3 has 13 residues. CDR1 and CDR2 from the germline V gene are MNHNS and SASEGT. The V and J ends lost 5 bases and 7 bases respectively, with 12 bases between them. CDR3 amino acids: CASSSQGSQPQHF. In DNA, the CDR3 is TGTGCCAGCAGTAGTCAGGGATCCCAGCCCCAGCATTTT.

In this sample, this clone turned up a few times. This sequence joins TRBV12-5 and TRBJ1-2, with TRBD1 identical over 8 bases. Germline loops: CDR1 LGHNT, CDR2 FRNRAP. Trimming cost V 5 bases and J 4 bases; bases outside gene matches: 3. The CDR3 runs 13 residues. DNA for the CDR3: TGTGCTAGTGGTCGACAGGGGAGCTATGGCTACACCTTC. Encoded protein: CASGRQGSYGYTF. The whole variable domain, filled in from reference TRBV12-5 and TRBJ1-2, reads DARVTQTPRHKVTEMGQEVTMRCQPILGHNTVFWYRQTMMQGLELLAYFRNRAPLDDSGMPKDRFSAEMPDATLATLKIQPSEPRDSAVYFCASGRQGSYGYTFGSGTRLTVV.

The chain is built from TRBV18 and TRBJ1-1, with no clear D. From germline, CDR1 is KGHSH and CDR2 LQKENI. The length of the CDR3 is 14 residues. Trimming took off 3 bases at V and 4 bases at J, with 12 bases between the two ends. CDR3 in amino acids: CASSPRDLGTEAFF. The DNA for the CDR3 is TGTGCCAGCTCACCCCGGGATCTCGGCACTGAAGCTTTCTTT.

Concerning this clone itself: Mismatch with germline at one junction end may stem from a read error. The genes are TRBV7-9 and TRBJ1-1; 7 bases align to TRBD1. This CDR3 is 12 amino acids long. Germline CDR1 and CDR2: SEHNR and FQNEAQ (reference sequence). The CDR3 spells CSSSSNPGGAFF. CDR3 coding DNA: TGTTCCAGCAGCTCTAATCCAGGGGGAGCTTTCTTT.

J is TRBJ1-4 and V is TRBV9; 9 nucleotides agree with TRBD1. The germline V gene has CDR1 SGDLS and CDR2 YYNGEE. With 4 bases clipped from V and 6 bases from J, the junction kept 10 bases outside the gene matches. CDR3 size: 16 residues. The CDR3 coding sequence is TGTGCCAGCAGCCTTGGGACAGGGAGTCACCATGAAAAACTGTTTTTT. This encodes CASSLGTGSHHEKLFF.

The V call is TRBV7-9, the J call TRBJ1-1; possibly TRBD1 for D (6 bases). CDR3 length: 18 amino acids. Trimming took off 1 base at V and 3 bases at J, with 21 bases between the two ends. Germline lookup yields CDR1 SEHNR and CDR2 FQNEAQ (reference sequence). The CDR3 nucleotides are TGTGCCAGCAGCTTAGGACGGGGGGGCTCACCCTCGGACACTGAAGCTTTCTTT. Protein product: CASSLGRGGSPSDTEAFF.

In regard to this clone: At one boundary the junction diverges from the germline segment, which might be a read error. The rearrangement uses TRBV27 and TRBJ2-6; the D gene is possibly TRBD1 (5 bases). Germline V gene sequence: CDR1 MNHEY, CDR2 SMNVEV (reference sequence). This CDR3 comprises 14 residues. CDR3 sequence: CASSFTSGANGLTF. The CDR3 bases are TGTGCCAGCAGTTTTACCTCTGGGGCCAACGGCCTGACTTTC.